The clone carrying this T cell receptor (beta chain) was recorded at least ten times. The data were taken from a study of regulatory T cells in long-lasting Graves disease. CDR3 regions were amplified by Arm-PCR using iRepertoire HTBI primers to build TCR beta libraries. MiXCR was run by TCRdb on the multiplex PCR reads, yielding one entry per CDR3 protein. The table shows about 470,000 distinct CDR3 sequences, with about 16% occurring only once. This CDR3 spans 16 amino acids. V shed 6 bases and J shed 1 base, with 19 bases lying between them. Described time point: newly diagnosed GD, antithyroid drugs for less than 3 months. PBMCs provided the RNA from which the TCR library was made. These same records also appear under a second study, on T cells in Graves' hyperthyroidism and ophthalmopathy.

Specimen: peripheral blood mononuclear cells (PBMCs), collected at new diagnosis, from a patient treated with antithyroid drugs. The rearrangement uses TRBV12-3 or TRBV12-4 and TRBJ2-7; D possibly corresponds to TRBD2 (5 bases). The TCR sequence derives from a woman younger than 45 with Graves disease. The CDR3 loop reads CASSSLLGEGSYEQYF. The CDR3 coding sequence is TGTGCCAGCAGCTCACTTCTGGGAGAAGGGTCCTACGAGCAGTACTTC.